This T cell receptor beta chain was captured in a study of PD-L1 blockade in urothelial cancer. Study information: Earlier, patients had received 0 to 3 chemotherapy regimens. A median of roughly 150,000 T cells was found in the blood samples.

Method: immunoSEQ multiplex PCR; TCRdb's copy keeps in-frame clones and lacks some. Among about 100,000 clones listed, 90% to 95% were seen once. Germline lookup yields CDR1 MDHEN and CDR2 SYDVKM. The germline V and J ends were trimmed by 3 bases and 7 bases, with 7 bases remaining between them. The CDR3 is 12 amino acids. V is TRBV28 and J is TRBJ1-5; D may be TRBD1 (6 bases). The source material was PBMCs, sampled around atezolizumab (anti-PD-L1) treatment. The source is a woman aged 80 or over with urothelial cancer. The CDR3 reads CASSLRGQPQHF. In DNA, the CDR3 is TGTGCCAGCAGTTTGAGGGGGCAGCCCCAGCATTTT.